Below, 9 T cell receptor beta chains from the same sample are listed, as sequenced in a study of early T cells in non-severe SARS-CoV-2 infection. One entry per CDR3 protein results from TCRdb running MiXCR on the 5' RACE reads. The repertoire holds approximately 75,000 distinct CDR3 sequences, with 4.6% as singletons. Source: whole blood, taken at baseline. Receptor source: an adult who was a healthcare worker with PCR-confirmed SARS-CoV-2 infection or an uninfected control (not recorded which). The donor label of this sample is uncertain.

V usage is TRBV7-8 and J usage is TRBJ2-1; possibly TRBD1 for D (5 bases). Germline loops: CDR1 SGHVS, CDR2 FQNEAQ. V was shortened by 1 base and J by 0 bases, with 7 bases between the two germline ends. The CDR3 has 15 amino acids. The CDR3 DNA follows: TGTGCCAGCAGCTTAGTTCAGGGCTCCTACAATGAGCAGTTCTTC. Protein product: CASSLVQGSYNEQFF.

The sample holds many counts of this clonotype. The V and J genes are TRBV7-6 and TRBJ1-1; D is perhaps TRBD1 (5 bases). CDR1 and CDR2 (germline): SGHVS, FNYEAQ. This CDR3 is 14 amino acids long. V lost 4 bases and J 2 bases, leaving 11 bases between the germline ends. The CDR3 sequence: CASSYGDGNTEAFF. Written as DNA, the CDR3 is TGTGCCAGCAGCTACGGGGACGGAAACACTGAAGCTTTCTTT.

This clonotype showed up many times. The chain uses TRBV29-1 and TRBJ2-7; D is perhaps TRBD2 (6 bases). The V end lost 5 bases, the J end lost 2 bases, and 13 bases lay between the germline ends. In germline, CDR1 is SQVTM, CDR2 ANQGSEA. The CDR3 has 13 amino acids. The CDR3 DNA sequence: TGCAGCGTTCAGGGAGGATTGGCCTACGAGCAGTACTTC. Translated, it gives CSVQGGLAYEQYF.

The V gene is TRBV12-5, the J gene TRBJ1-5, with D tentatively TRBD1 (5 bases). CDR3 length equals 15 residues. The germline CDR1 and CDR2 sequences are LGHNT and FRNRAP. The CDR3 region has the DNA TGTGCCAGTCCCTCGGGGCAGGCTTCCAATCAGCCCCAGCATTTT. Translating it yields CASPSGQASNQPQHF.

At least ten counts were recorded for this clonotype. The V and J genes are TRBV7-9 and TRBJ1-1; 7 nucleotides line up with TRBD1. CDR1 SEHNR and CDR2 FQNEAQ come from the germline V gene (reference sequence). The V segment lost 5 bases and the J segment 2 bases; nucleotides outside the gene matches: 5. The CDR3 runs to 14 residues. DNA for the CDR3: TGTGCCAGCAGCCCGGGGACAGCAAACACTGAAGCTTTCTTT. Translated: CASSPGTANTEAFF.

This clonotype was found many times. This chain connects TRBV12-3 or TRBV12-4 to TRBJ2-5; the D gene is possibly TRBD1 (5 bases). V lost 3 bases to trimming and J lost 5 bases, with 28 bases between them. CDR3 length equals 19 residues. The CDR3, as DNA: TGTGCCAGCAGTTTTCGTCGGCCAGGGCAAGGGATTTTCTCGGAGACCCAGTACTTC. This translates into CASSFRRPGQGIFSETQYF.

This clonotype was counted ten times or more. The chain links TRBV7-9 to TRBJ1-1; D possibly corresponds to TRBD1 (5 bases). Germline V gene sequence: CDR1 SEHNR, CDR2 FQNEAQ (reference sequence). The CDR3 contains 16 residues. With 5 bases removed from V and 0 bases from J, the gap between germline ends came to 16 bases. The CDR3 nucleotides are TGTGCCAGCAGCATGGCAGGGTGGGGACTGAACACTGAAGCTTTCTTT. It specifies CASSMAGWGLNTEAFF.

This rearrangement joins TRBV21-1 to TRBJ2-7; the tabulated D call, TRBD1, remains unverified against the DNA. TRBV21-1 is a listed pseudogene. The CDR3 is made up of 15 amino acids. The CDR3 region is CASSKGPGQAYEQYF. The CDR3 bases are TGTGCCAGCAGCAAAGGACCGGGACAGGCCTACGAGCAGTACTTC.

This chain links TRBV9 with TRBJ2-3; tentatively, D is TRBD2 (6 bases). V was shortened by 4 bases and J by 6 bases, with 15 bases between the two germline ends. The CDR3 is made up of 14 amino acids. Germline CDR1 SGDLS, CDR2 YYNGEE. The DNA for the CDR3 is TGTGCCAGCAGCCCCCTGGGACTCACCGATACGCAGTATTTT. It is translated as CASSPLGLTDTQYF.